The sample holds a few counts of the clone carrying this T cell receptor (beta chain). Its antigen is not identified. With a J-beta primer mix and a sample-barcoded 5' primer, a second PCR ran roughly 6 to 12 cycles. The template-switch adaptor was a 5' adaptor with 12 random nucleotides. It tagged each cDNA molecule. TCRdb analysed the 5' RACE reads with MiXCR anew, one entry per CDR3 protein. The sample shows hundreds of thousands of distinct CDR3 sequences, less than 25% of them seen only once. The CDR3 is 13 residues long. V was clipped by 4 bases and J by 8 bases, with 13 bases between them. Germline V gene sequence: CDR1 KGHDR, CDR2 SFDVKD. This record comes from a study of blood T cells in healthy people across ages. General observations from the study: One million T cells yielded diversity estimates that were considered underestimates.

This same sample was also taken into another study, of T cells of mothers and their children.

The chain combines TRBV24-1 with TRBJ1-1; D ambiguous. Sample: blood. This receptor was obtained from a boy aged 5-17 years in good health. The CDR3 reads CATSESTNREAFF. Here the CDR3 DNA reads TGTGCCACCAGTGAGTCTACAAACCGAGAAGCTTTCTTT.